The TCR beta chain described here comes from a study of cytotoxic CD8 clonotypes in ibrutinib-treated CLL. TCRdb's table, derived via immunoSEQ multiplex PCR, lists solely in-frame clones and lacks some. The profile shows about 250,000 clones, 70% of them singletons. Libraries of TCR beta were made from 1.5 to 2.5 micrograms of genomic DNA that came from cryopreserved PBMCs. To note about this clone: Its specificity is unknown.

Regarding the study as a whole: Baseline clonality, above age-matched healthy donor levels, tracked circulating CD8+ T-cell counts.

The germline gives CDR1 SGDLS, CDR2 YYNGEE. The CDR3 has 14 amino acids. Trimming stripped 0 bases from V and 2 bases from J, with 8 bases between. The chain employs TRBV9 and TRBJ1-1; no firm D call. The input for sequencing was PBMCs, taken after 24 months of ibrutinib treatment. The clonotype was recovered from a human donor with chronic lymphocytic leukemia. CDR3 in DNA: TGTGCCAGCAGCGTAGATCCCGAAAACACTGAAGCTTTCTTT. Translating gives CASSVDPENTEAFF.